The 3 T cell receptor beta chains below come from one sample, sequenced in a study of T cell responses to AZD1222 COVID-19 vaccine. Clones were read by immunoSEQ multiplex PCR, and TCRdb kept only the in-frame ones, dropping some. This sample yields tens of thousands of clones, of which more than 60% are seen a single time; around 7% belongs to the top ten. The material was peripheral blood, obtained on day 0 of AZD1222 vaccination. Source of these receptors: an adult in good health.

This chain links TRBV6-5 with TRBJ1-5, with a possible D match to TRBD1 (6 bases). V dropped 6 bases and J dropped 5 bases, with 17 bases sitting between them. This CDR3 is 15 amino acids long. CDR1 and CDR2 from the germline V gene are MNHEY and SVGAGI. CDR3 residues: CASSPNRDFYQPQHF. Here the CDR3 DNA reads TGTGCCAGCAGCCCAAACAGGGACTTTTATCAGCCCCAGCATTTT.

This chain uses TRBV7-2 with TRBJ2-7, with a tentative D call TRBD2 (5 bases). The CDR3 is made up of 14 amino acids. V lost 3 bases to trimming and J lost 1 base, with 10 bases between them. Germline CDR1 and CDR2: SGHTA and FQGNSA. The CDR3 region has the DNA TGTGCCAGCAGCTTGGACTCCACTTCCTACGAGCAGTACTTC. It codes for CASSLDSTSYEQYF.

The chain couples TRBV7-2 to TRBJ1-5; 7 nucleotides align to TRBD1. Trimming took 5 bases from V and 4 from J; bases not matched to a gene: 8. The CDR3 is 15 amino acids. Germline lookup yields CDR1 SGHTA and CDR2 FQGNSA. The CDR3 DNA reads TGTGCCAGCAGCCCAGGGGGGGGGCGGAATCAGCCCCAGCATTTT. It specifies CASSPGGGRNQPQHF.